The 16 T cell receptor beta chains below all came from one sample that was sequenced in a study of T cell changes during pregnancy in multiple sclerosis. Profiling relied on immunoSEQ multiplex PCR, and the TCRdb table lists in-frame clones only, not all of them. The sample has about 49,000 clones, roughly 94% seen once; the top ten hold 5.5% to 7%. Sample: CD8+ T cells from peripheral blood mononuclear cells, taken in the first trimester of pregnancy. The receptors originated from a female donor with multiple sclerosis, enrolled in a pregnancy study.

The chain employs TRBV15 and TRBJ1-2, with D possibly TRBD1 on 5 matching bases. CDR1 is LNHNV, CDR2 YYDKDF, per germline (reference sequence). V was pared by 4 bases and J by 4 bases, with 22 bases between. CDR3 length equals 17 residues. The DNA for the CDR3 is TGTGCCACCAGCACCCAAGTTTCAGGGAGGAACGCCTATGGCTACACCTTC. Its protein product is CATSTQVSGRNAYGYTF.

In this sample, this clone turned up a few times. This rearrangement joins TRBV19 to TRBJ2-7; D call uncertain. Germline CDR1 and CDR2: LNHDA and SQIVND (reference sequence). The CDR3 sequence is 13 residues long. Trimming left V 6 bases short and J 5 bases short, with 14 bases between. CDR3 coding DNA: TGTGCCAGTAGATTGACTCATCGGGACGAGCAGTACTTC. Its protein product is CASRLTHRDEQYF.

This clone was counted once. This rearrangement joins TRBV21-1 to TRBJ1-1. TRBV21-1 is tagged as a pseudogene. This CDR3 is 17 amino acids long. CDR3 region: CASSKVEEGGRPFEAFF. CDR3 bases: TGTGCCAGCAGCAAAGTAGAAGAGGGAGGTCGCCCATTCGAAGCTTTCTTT.

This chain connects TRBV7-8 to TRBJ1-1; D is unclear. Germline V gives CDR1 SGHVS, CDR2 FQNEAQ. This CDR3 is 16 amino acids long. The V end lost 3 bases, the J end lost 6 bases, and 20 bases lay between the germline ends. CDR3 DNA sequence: TGTGCCAGCAGCTTCAATGTTGGAGGGTTCGCGGCTGAAGCTTTCTTT. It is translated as CASSFNVGGFAAEAFF.

CDR3 nucleotides: TGCGCCAGCAGCTTGGCAGGGAGGCATCAGCCCCAGCATTTT. Encoded protein: CASSLAGRHQPQHF. V and J are TRBV5-1 and TRBJ1-5, with a weak D call TRBD1 (5 bases). The V and J ends lost 0 bases and 5 bases respectively, with 9 bases between them. The CDR3 spans 14 residues. Per germline, CDR1 SGHRS and CDR2 YFSETQ.

CDR3 sequence (DNA): TGTGCCAGCAGTTTATCCTACGGGACTTCACGCTCCTACAATGAGCAGTTCTTC. Translation: CASSLSYGTSRSYNEQFF. This sequence joins TRBV27 and TRBJ2-1, with a possible D match to TRBD2 (6 bases). Germline V gene data show CDR1 as MNHEY and CDR2 as SMNVEV (reference sequence). This CDR3 spans 18 amino acids. The V end lost 0 bases, the J end lost 0 bases, and 15 bases lay between the germline ends.

The CDR3 region has the DNA TGTGCCAGCAGCTTAGAAATAGCGGGGTACAATGAGCAGTTCTTC. This translates into CASSLEIAGYNEQFF. This chain links TRBV7-9 with TRBJ2-1; 8 bases are a match to TRBD2. The CDR3 runs 15 residues. Germline V gene lookup returns CDR1 SEHNR and CDR2 FQNEAQ (reference sequence). With 1 base clipped from V and 4 bases from J, the junction kept 3 bases outside the gene matches.

CDR3 residues: CSAPSGASSYNEQFF. The CDR3 DNA follows: TGCAGCGCCCCAAGCGGGGCGAGCTCCTACAATGAGCAGTTCTTC. The rearrangement uses TRBV29-1 and TRBJ2-1, with 7 bases matching TRBD2. Trimming cost V 7 bases and J 0 bases; bases outside gene matches: 9. Germline V lookup: CDR1 SQVTM, CDR2 ANQGSEA. This CDR3 is built from 15 residues.

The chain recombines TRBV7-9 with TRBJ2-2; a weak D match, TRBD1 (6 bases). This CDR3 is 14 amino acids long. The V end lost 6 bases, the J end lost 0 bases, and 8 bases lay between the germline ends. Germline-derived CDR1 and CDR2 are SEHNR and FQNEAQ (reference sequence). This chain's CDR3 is CASRQGTNTGELFF. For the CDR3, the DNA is TGTGCCAGCAGACAGGGAACGAACACCGGGGAGCTGTTTTTT.

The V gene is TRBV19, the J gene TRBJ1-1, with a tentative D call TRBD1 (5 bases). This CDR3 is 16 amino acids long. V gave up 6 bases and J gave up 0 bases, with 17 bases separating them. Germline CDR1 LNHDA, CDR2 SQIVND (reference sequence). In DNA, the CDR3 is TGTGCCAGTAGAAGGTCAGGGCTTGGCATGAACACTGAAGCTTTCTTT. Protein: CASRRSGLGMNTEAFF. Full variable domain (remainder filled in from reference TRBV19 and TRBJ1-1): DGGITQSPKYLFRKEGQNVTLSCEQNLNHDAMYWYRQDPGQGLRLIYYSQIVNDFQKGDIAEGYSVSREKKESFPLTVTSAQKNPTAFYLCASRRSGLGMNTEAFFGQGTRLTVV.

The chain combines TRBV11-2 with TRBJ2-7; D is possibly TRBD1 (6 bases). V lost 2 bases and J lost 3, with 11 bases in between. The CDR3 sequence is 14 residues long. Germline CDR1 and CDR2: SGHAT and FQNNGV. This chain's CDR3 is CASSLFRGFYEQYF. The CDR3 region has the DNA TGTGCCAGCAGCTTATTCAGGGGATTCTACGAGCAGTACTTC.

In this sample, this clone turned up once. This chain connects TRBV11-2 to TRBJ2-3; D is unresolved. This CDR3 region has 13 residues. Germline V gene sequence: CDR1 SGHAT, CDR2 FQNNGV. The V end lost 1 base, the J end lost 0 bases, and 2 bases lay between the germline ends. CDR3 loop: CASSLASTDTQYF. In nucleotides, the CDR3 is TGTGCCAGCAGCTTAGCTAGCACAGATACGCAGTATTTT.

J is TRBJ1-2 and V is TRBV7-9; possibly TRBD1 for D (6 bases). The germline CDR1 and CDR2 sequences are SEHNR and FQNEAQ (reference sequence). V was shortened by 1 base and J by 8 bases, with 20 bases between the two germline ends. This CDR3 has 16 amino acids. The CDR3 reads CASSLGPSGGVGGYTF. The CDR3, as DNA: TGTGCCAGCAGCTTAGGCCCCTCGGGGGGCGTGGGGGGCTACACCTTC.

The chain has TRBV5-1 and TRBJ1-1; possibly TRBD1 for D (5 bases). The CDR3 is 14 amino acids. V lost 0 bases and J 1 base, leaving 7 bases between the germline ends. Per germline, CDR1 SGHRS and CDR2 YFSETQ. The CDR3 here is CASSLAGGNTEAFF. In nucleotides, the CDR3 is TGCGCCAGCAGCTTGGCCGGGGGGAACACTGAAGCTTTCTTT.

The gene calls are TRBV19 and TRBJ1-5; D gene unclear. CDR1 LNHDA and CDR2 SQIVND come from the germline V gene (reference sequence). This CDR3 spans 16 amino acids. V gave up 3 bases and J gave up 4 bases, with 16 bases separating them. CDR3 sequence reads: CASSIEGGLRNQPQHF. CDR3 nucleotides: TGTGCCAGTAGTATTGAGGGAGGGCTCCGGAATCAGCCCCAGCATTTT.

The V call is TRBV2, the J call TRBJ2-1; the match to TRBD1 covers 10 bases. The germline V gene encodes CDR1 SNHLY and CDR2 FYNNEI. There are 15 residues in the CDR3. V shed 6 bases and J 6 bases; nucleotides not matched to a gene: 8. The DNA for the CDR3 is TGTGCCAGCAGAGCGGACAGGGGGATCCTCAATGAGCAGTTCTTC. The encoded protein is CASRADRGILNEQFF.